The source of this TCR beta chain is a study of OX40 agonist ivuxolimab in advanced cancers. Background on the study: Patients treated during dose escalation were battling hepatocellular carcinoma, melanoma, renal cell or head and neck cancer. Findings and caveats of the study: On average, a greater number of expanded clones characterised CD8+ T cells relative to CD4+.

Trimming removed 3 bases from V and 5 bases from J, with 4 bases in between. There are 11 residues in the CDR3. CDR1 is SEHNR, CDR2 FQNEAQ, per germline (reference sequence). Using immunoSEQ multiplex PCR, the repertoire was profiled, and TCRdb retains in-frame clones only, with some absent. The profile shows 55,000 to 70,000 clones, approximately 80% of them singletons. This clone was detected a few times. Its matching antigen is unknown. The clonotype comes from an adult with an advanced solid tumor such as melanoma, head and neck, liver or kidney cancer. The V and J genes are TRBV7-9 and TRBJ1-1; D gene ambiguous. This specimen was CD4+ or CD8+ T cells sorted from blood, taken in a trial of the OX40 agonist ivuxolimab. The CDR3 sequence is CASSFITEAFF. CDR3 coding DNA: TGTGCCAGCAGCTTTATAACTGAAGCTTTCTTT.